This TCR beta chain comes out of a study of siplizumab effects on memory and regulatory T cells. About 9.2 x 10^4 TCR templates underwent assay in every sample. Sequencing used immunoSEQ multiplex PCR; TCRdb keeps in-frame clones, though not all of them. The profile shows approximately 82,000 clones, roughly 89% of them singletons. This clone was detected only a few times. Its antigen is not identified. Germline CDR1 SGHTA, CDR2 FQGTGA. The CDR3 is 13 amino acids. V lost 3 bases and J lost 4, with 7 bases in between. Study-wide results and caveats: In unstimulated cells, naive T cells appeared more diverse than memory T cells and seemed major alloresponse contributors. Just a small share of alloreactive clones was traced back to unstimulated subsets.

The chain is built from TRBV7-3 and TRBJ2-1; no definite D call. Sequenced input: Tregs sorted from blood. The sequence was collected from a human donor in good health. CDR3 region: CASSFGPYNEQFF. The CDR3 DNA follows: TGTGCCAGCAGCTTCGGACCGTACAATGAGCAGTTCTTC.